These T cell receptor beta chains were read from a single sample in a study of shared clonotypes between healthy human individuals. TCRdb keeps only in-frame clones here, not all; method: immunoSEQ multiplex PCR. The table has 1,400,000 or so clones, about 98.5% seen once. Sequenced: naive CD4+ T cells sorted from blood. Receptors were obtained from a man between 25 and 39 years old in good health. Each CDR3 is given with its conserved first and last residue. D genes are given only for firm matches. The size field is filled for only some rows; it gives once, few, many or a size class.

>TRBD1|TRBJ2-7|TRBV11-2|.
CASSVRDSSYEQYF
TGTGCCAGCAGCGTCCGGGACAGTTCCTACGAGCAGTACTTC
>TRBD2|TRBJ2-1|TRBV5-1|.
CASGSGRAWNEQFF
TGCGCCAGCGGTAGCGGGAGGGCCTGGAATGAGCAGTTCTTC
>.|TRBJ1-5|TRBV5-1|.
CASSLAPRDSNQPQHF
TGCGCCAGCAGCTTGGCTCCCAGGGATAGCAATCAGCCCCAGCATTTT
>.|TRBJ1-2|TRBV5-1|.
CASSLAPPQGFLDYGYTF
TGCGCCAGCAGCTTGGCCCCTCCGCAGGGTTTTTTGGACTATGGCTACACCTTC
>.|TRBJ2-3|TRBV18|.
CASSPPGHHTDTQYF
TGTGCCAGCTCACCACCGGGTCACCACACAGATACGCAGTATTTT
>.|TRBJ2-1|TRBV14|.
CASSQDGAYNEQFF
TGTGCCAGCAGCCAGGACGGGGCCTACAATGAGCAGTTCTTC
>.|TRBJ2-3|TRBV28|.
CASSFPPSDTQYF
TGTGCCAGCAGTTTCCCTCCTTCAGATACGCAGTATTTT
>.|TRBJ1-1|TRBV19|.
CASTSHTAINWAYTEAFF
TGTGCCAGTACATCCCACACAGCAATCAATTGGGCATACACTGAAGCTTTCTTT
>.|TRBJ1-2|TRBV6-1|.
CASSEALLNYGYTF
TGTGCCAGCAGTGAAGCGCTGTTGAACTATGGCTACACCTTC
>.|TRBJ2-7|TRBV6-1|.
CASSDIIYEQYF
TGTGCCAGCAGTGACATCATCTACGAGCAGTACTTC
>TRBD2|TRBJ2-1|TRBV27|once
CASTTGLAGAVGSYNEQFF
TGTGCCAGCACCACGGGACTAGCGGGAGCGGTAGGCTCCTACAATGAGCAGTTCTTC
>.|TRBJ2-3|TRBV18|.
CASSPLRGQSTDTQYF
TGTGCCAGCTCACCCCTACGGGGGCAAAGCACAGATACGCAGTATTTT
>TRBD2|TRBJ2-1|TRBV4-1|.
CASTRTSGSGNEQFF
TGCGCCAGCACGAGGACTAGCGGGAGTGGGAATGAGCAGTTCTTC
>.|TRBJ2-3|TRBV7-2|.
CASNMMLGADTQYF
TGTGCCAGCAACATGATGCTAGGGGCAGATACGCAGTATTTT
>.|TRBJ2-1|TRBV25-1|.
CATNRGNEQFF
TGTGCCACGAATCGCGGCAATGAGCAGTTCTTC
>TRBD1|TRBJ2-7|TRBV18|.
CASSPGTARIYEQYF
TGTGCCAGCTCACCAGGGACAGCCAGAATCTACGAGCAGTACTTC
>TRBD2|TRBJ2-7|TRBV29-1|.
CSVVGLAGVEQYF
TGCAGCGTTGTGGGACTAGCGGGAGTCGAGCAGTACTTC
>.|TRBJ2-3|TRBV19|.
CASSIGQEEADTQYF
TGTGCCAGTAGTATAGGACAGGAGGAGGCAGATACGCAGTATTTT
>TRBD1|TRBJ2-3|TRBV5-1|.
CASSSGQGPDTQYF
TGCGCCAGCAGCTCCGGACAGGGGCCAGATACGCAGTATTTT
>.|TRBJ1-2|TRBV28|.
CASSLTGGRLQYGYTF
TGTGCCAGCAGTTTAACCGGTGGGAGGCTACAGTATGGCTACACCTTC
>.|TRBJ2-7|TRBV5-4|.
CASSPRGFYEQYF
TGTGCCAGCAGCCCCCGGGGATTCTACGAGCAGTACTTC
>.|TRBJ1-1|TRBV4-3|.
CASSQSGITEAFF
TGCGCCAGCAGCCAATCAGGGATCACTGAAGCTTTCTTT
>TRBD1|TRBJ1-1|TRBV7-9|.
CASSSGQLNTEAFF
TGTGCCAGCAGCTCGGGACAGTTGAACACTGAAGCTTTCTTT
>TRBD2|TRBJ2-4|TRBV2|.
CASLGTSGLAKNIQYF
TGTGCCAGCTTAGGGACTAGCGGTTTAGCCAAAAACATTCAGTACTTC
>.|TRBJ1-1|TRBV20-1|.
CSAWMNTEAFF
TGCAGTGCTTGGATGAACACTGAAGCTTTCTTT